The clone carrying this TCR beta chain was seen a single time. This sample is part of a study of CD8 T cells in Susac syndrome. Trimming left V 5 bases short and J 12 bases short, with 17 bases between. The CDR3 is 13 amino acids. CDR1 SGHAT and CDR2 FQNNGV come from the germline V gene. RNA totalling roughly 0.45 to 1 ug underwent reverse transcription with random hexamers. TCRdb reprocessed the immunoSEQ multiplex PCR reads via MiXCR and lists one record per CDR3 protein. The sample consists of 160,000 or so distinct CDR3 sequences, just under 95% of them appearing once. This clonotype was obtained from a human donor in good health. The chain has TRBV11-2 and TRBJ2-1, with D possibly called TRBD1 or TRBD2 (5 bases each). The specimen sequenced was CD4+ T cells from PBMCs. The CDR3: CASSLIEGRRQFF. The CDR3, as DNA: TGTGCCAGCAGCCTTATAGAGGGGCGGAGGCAGTTCTTC.